Reported below is one TCR beta chain. The source of the sample is a study of blood T cell repertoires in COVID-19. The overall study: The United States, Italy and Spain supplied acute and convalescent COVID-19 samples. Sources were T cells, B-cell-depleted T cells, or PBMCs; the material itself was cDNA or gDNA.

CDR3 size: 16 residues. Per germline, CDR1 SGHRS and CDR2 YFSETQ. J lost 6 bases, V lost 4 bases, and 12 bases had no gene match. In the original processing: Amplification of reference gene primers provided the estimated nucleated cell counts. The protocol was immunoSEQ multiplex PCR, while the TCRdb copy is restricted to in-frame clones and leaves out a portion. V and J calls and clone size are copied from that table; D and trimming were computed from the DNA. The table includes roughly 200,000 clones, around three quarters detected once. This chain uses TRBV5-1 with TRBJ2-1; 8 nucleotides align to TRBD1. Sequencing used peripheral blood. This TCR was recovered from a woman in her 70s with acute or convalescent COVID-19. Written as DNA, the CDR3 is TGCGCCAGCAGCCCCAGGCCCGGGACAGGACCCAATGAGCAGTTCTTC. Translation: CASSPRPGTGPNEQFF.